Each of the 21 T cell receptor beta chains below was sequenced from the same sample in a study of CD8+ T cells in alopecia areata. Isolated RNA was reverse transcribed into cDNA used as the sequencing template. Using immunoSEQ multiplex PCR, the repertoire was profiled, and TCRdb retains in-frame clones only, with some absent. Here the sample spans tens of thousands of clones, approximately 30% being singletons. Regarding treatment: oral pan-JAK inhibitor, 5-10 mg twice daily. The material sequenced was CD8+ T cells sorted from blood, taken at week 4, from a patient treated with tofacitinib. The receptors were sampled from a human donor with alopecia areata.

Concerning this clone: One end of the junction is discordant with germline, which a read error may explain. CDR3 region: CASSPSQGADEQYF. The DNA of the CDR3 is TGCGCCAGCAGCCCTAGTCAGGGGGCCGACGAGCAGTACTTC. The V call is TRBV11-2, the J call TRBJ2-7; 8 bases map to TRBD1. Germline CDR1 and CDR2: SGHAT and FQNNGV. The CDR3 loop spans 14 amino acids.

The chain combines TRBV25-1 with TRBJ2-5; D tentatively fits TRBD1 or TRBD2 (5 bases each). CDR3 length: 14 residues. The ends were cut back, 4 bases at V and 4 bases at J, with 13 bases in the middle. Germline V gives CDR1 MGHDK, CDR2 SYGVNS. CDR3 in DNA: TGTGCCAGCAGTGGAGGATGGGGGATAGAGACCCAGTACTTC. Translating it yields CASSGGWGIETQYF.

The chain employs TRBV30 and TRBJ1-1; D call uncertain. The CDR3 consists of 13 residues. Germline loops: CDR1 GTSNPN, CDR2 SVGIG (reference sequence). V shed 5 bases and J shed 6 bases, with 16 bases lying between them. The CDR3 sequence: CAWSPASNPEAFF. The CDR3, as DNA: TGTGCCTGGTCTCCAGCCAGCAACCCTGAAGCTTTCTTT.

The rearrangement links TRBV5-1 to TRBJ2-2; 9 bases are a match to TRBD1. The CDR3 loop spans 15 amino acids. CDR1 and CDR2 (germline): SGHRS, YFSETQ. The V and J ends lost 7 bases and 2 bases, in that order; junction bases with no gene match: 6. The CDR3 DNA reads TGCGCCAGCGGTAGGGGACAGGGAAACACCGGGGAGCTGTTTTTT. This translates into CASGRGQGNTGELFF.

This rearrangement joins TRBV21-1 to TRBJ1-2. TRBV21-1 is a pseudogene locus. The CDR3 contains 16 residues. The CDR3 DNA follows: TGTGCCAGCAGCAAATGCCCAAGAGCGGCTAACTATGGCTACACCTTC. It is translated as CASSKCPRAANYGYTF.

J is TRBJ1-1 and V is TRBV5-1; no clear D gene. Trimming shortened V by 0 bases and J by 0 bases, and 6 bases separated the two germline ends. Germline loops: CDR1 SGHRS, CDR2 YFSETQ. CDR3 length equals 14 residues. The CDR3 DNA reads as TGCGCCAGCAGCTTGGGGCGGCTGAACACTGAAGCTTTCTTT. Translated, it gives CASSLGRLNTEAFF.

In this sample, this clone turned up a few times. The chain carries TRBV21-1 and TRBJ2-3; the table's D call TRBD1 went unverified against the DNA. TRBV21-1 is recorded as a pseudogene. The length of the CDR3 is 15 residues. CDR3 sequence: CARVPQGRSTDTQYF. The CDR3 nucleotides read TGTGCCCGGGTTCCACAGGGAAGATCCACAGATACGCAGTATTTT.

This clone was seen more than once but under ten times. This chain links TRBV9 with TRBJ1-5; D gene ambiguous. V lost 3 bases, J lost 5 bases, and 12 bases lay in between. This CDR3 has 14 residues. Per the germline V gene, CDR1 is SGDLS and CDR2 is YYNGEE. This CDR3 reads CASSASPNHQPQHF. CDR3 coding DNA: TGTGCCAGCAGCGCGTCCCCAAACCATCAGCCCCAGCATTTT.

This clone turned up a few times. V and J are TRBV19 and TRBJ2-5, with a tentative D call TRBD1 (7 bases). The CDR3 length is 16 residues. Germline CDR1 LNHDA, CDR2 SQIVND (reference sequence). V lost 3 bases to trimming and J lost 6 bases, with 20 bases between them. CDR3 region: CASSMIGGGDRKTQYF. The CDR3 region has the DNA TGTGCCAGTAGTATGATCGGAGGGGGCGACCGAAAGACCCAGTACTTC.

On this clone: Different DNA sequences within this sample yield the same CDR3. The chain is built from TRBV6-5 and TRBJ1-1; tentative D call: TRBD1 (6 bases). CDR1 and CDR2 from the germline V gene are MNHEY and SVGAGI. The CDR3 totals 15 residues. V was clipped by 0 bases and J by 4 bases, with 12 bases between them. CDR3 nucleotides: TGTGCCAGCAGTTACTCTCGGGGGGCAAGCACTGAAGCTTTCTTT. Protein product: CASSYSRGASTEAFF.

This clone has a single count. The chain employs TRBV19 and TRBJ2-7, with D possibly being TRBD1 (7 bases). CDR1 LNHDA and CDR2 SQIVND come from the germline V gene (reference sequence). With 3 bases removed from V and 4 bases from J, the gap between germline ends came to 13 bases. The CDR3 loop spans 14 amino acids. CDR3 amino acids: CASSIAGQQYEQYF. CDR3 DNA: TGTGCCAGTAGTATCGCGGGACAGCAATACGAGCAGTACTTC.

CDR3 sequence: CASSQDLRPGYHYGYTF. CDR3 DNA sequence: TGCGCCAGCAGCCAAGATCTGCGGCCAGGGTACCACTATGGCTACACCTTC. The chain joins TRBV4-1 to TRBJ1-2, with D tentatively TRBD1 (5 bases). This CDR3 contains 17 residues. Germline loops: CDR1 MGHRA, CDR2 YSYEKL. The V and J ends lost 0 bases and 3 bases respectively, with 17 bases between them.

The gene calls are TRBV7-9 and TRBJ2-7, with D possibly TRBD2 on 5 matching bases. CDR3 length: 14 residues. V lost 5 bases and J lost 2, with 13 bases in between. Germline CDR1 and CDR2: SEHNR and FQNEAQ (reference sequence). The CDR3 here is CASSPPGTAYEQYF. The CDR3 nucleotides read TGTGCCAGCAGCCCCCCGGGAACGGCCTACGAGCAGTACTTC.

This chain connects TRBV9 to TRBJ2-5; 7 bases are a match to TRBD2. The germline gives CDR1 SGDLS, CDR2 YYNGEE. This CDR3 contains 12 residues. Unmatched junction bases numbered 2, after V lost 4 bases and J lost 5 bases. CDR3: CASSLSGETQYF. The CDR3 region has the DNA TGTGCCAGCAGCCTTAGCGGGGAGACCCAGTACTTC.

The CDR3 bases are TGTGCCAGCGGCCGGGGGACAGACTACAATGAGCAGTTCTTC. It translates to CASGRGTDYNEQFF. This chain connects TRBV27 to TRBJ2-1; maybe TRBD1 (7 bases). The CDR3 covers 14 residues. The germline V gene encodes CDR1 MNHEY and CDR2 SMNVEV (reference sequence). V was shortened by 8 bases and J by 3 bases, with 14 bases between the two germline ends.

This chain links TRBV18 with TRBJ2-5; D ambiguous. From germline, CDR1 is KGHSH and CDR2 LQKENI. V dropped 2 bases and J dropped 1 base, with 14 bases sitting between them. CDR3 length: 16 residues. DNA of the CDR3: TGTGCCAGCTCACCAATGGCAGGCCACGTCCAAGAGACCCAGTACTTC. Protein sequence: CASSPMAGHVQETQYF. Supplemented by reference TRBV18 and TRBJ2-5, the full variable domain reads NAGVMQNPRHLVRRRGQEARLRCSPMKGHSHVYWYRQLPEEGLKFMVYLQKENIIDESGMPKERFSAEFPKEGPSILRIQQVVRGDSAAYFCASSPMAGHVQETQYFGPGTRLLVL.

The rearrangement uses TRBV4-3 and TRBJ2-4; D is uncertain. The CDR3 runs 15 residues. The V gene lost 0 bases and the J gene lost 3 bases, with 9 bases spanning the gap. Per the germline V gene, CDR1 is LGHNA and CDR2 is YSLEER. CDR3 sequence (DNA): TGCGCCAGCAGCCAAGAAACAATGGGCAAAAACATTCAGTACTTC. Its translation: CASSQETMGKNIQYF.

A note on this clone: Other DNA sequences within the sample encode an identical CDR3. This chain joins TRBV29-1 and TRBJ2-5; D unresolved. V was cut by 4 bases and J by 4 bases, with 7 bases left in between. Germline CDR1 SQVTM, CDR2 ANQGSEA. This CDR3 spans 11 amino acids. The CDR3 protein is CSVVWGETQYF. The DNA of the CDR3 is TGCAGCGTTGTATGGGGAGAGACCCAGTACTTC.

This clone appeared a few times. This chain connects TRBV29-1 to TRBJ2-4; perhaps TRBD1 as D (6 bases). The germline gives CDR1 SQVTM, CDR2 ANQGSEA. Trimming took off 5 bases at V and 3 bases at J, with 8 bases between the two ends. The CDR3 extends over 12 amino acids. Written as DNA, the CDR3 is TGCAGCGTTCTGGACAGCAAAAACATTCAGTACTTC. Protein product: CSVLDSKNIQYF.

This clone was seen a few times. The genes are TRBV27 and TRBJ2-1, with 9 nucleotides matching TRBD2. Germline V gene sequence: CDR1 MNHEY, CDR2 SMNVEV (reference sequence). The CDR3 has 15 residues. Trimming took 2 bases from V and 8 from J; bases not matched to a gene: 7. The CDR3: CASSLGLAGYYEQFF. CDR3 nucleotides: TGTGCCAGCAGTTTAGGGCTAGCGGGATACTATGAGCAGTTCTTC.

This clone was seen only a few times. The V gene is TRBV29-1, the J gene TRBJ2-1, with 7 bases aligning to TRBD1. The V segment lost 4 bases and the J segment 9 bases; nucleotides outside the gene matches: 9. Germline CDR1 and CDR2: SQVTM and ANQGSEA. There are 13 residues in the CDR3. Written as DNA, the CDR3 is TGCAGCGTTGTTTCAGGGGGTGTTCGTGAGCAGTTCTTC. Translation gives CSVVSGGVREQFF.